The 9 T cell receptor beta chains reported below all come from one sample, sequenced in a study of shared clonotypes between healthy human individuals. Sequencing was performed with immunoSEQ multiplex PCR; in TCRdb, only in-frame clones are kept and a portion is missing. The repertoire holds 550,000 to 750,000 clones, with 92% as singletons. Terminally differentiated effector memory CD45RA+ cells were left out of the naive CD8 fraction, which was CD45RO-negative and positively selected for CCR7. Sequencing used naive CD8+ T cells sorted from blood. These receptors came from a man younger than 45 in good health.

The CDR3: CASSHRGTGEQPQHF. The CDR3 coding sequence is TGCGCCAGCAGCCACAGAGGGACAGGGGAACAGCCCCAGCATTTT. The V and J genes are TRBV4-1 and TRBJ1-5; 10 bases line up with TRBD1. This CDR3 has 15 residues. Germline loops: CDR1 MGHRA, CDR2 YSYEKL. V lost 3 bases to trimming and J lost 7 bases; unmatched junction nucleotides: 6.

This chain uses TRBV28 with TRBJ1-2, with 8 positions matching TRBD1. The V and J ends lost 6 bases and 4 bases, in that order; junction bases with no gene match: 16. CDR1 and CDR2 from the germline V gene are MDHEN and SYDVKM. The length of the CDR3 is 17 residues. As DNA, the CDR3 is TGTGCCAGCAGCCCTTGGACCGGGACAGGAGAGGTCTATGGCTACACCTTC. Amino acid sequence: CASSPWTGTGEVYGYTF.

The J gene is TRBJ2-7, the V gene TRBV4-1, with 8 bases fitting TRBD1. CDR1 MGHRA and CDR2 YSYEKL come from the germline V gene. V dropped 3 bases and J dropped 5; count of bases not matched to a gene: 9. There are 15 residues in the CDR3. CDR3 amino acids: CASSQQARGQDEQYF. DNA for the CDR3: TGCGCCAGCAGCCAGCAGGCGCGGGGACAGGACGAGCAGTACTTC.

The V and J genes are TRBV14 and TRBJ2-3, with 12 bases fitting TRBD2. Per the germline V gene, CDR1 is SGHDN and CDR2 is FVKESK. There are 16 residues in the CDR3. Trimming took 1 base from V and 4 from J; bases not matched to a gene: 3. CDR3 amino acids: CASSQGLAGVPDTQYF. In DNA form, the CDR3 reads TGTGCCAGCAGCCAAGGACTAGCGGGAGTCCCAGATACGCAGTATTTT. The full variable domain, rest sourced from reference TRBV14 and TRBJ2-3, is EAGVTQFPSHSVIEKGQTVTLRCDPISGHDNLYWYRRVMGKEIKFLLHFVKESKQDESGMPNNRFLAERTGGTYSTLKVQPAELEDSGVYFCASSQGLAGVPDTQYFGPGTRLTVL.

This sequence joins TRBV9 and TRBJ2-3; TRBD1 agrees at 7 bases. This CDR3 is 15 amino acids long. The V gene's germline CDR1 is SGDLS and CDR2 YYNGEE. The ends lost 0 bases at V and 5 bases at J; junction bases unmatched: 6. CDR3 residues: CASSVEGGWGDTQYF. CDR3 in DNA: TGTGCCAGCAGCGTAGAAGGGGGCTGGGGAGATACGCAGTATTTT.

The V call is TRBV27, the J call TRBJ1-4; D is unclear. This CDR3 is 13 amino acids long. Germline lookup yields CDR1 MNHEY and CDR2 SMNVEV (reference sequence). V was trimmed by 6 bases and J by 8 bases, leaving 13 bases between them. In DNA form, the CDR3 reads TGTGCCAGCAGCATTCTTCCTCCGGAAAAACTGTTTTTT. Encoded protein: CASSILPPEKLFF.

The J gene is TRBJ2-1, the V gene TRBV2; 7 bases line up with TRBD2. The CDR3 spans 14 residues. The germline CDR1 and CDR2 sequences are SNHLY and FYNNEI. V dropped 3 bases and J dropped 6; count of bases not matched to a gene: 5. The CDR3 region is CASSDGSGPNEQFF. CDR3 coding DNA: TGTGCCAGCAGTGACGGTAGCGGGCCCAATGAGCAGTTCTTC.

This clone was seen once. The chain is built from TRBV6-4 and TRBJ1-2; unclear D gene. This CDR3 is built from 15 residues. Trimming removed 2 bases from V and 0 bases from J, with 10 bases in between. Germline CDR1 is MRHNA and CDR2 is SNTAGT. The CDR3 loop is CASSDAAGSNYGYTF. DNA for the CDR3: TGTGCCAGCAGTGACGCCGCAGGCTCTAACTATGGCTACACCTTC.

A remark on this clone: The sample holds other DNA sequences that translate to the same CDR3. The gene calls are TRBV13 and TRBJ2-7; no definite D call. The CDR3 covers 12 residues. V was clipped by 4 bases and J by 3 bases, with 7 bases between them. Germline assignment: CDR1 PRHDT and CDR2 FYEKMQ (reference sequence). CDR3 bases: TGTGCCAGCAGCTCTAACAGCTACGAGCAGTACTTC. Protein: CASSSNSYEQYF.